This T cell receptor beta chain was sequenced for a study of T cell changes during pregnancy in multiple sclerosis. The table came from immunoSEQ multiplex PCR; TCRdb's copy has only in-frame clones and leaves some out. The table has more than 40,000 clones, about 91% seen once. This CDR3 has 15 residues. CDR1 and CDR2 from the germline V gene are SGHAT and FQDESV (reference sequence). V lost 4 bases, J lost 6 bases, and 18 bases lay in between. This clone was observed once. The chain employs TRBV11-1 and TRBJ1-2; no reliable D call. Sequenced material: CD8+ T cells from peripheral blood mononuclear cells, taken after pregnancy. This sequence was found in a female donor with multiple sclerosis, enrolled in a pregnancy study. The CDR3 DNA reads TGTGCCAGCAGCTATCTTGAAACGACGGCGGATGGCTACACCTTC. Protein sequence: CASSYLETTADGYTF.